Below, 10 T cell receptor beta chains from the same sample are listed, as sequenced in a study of vaccination effects on CD4 cells after COVID-19. Antigen-specific CD4+ T cells expanded by the ViraFEST assay with viral peptide pools were then sequenced. The authors isolated CD4+ T cells after around 11 days of culture. Participants were given two doses of BNT162b2 or mRNA-1273 vaccine. Their antigens remain unidentified. The assay was immunoSEQ multiplex PCR, and TCRdb's table has in-frame clones only and misses some. The data show tens of thousands of clones, 70% to 75% seen once. The sequencing here drew on CD4+ T cells from PBMCs cultured with HCoV-229E spike peptides, taken after COVID-19 vaccination. These receptors came from a human donor who received a COVID-19 vaccine.

This rearrangement joins TRBV25-1 to TRBJ2-1; 7 bases line up with TRBD1. V lost 4 bases, J lost 5 bases, and 8 bases stayed unmatched. Germline lookup yields CDR1 MGHDK and CDR2 SYGVNS. The CDR3 is made up of 15 amino acids. CDR3 in amino acids: CASSGVTGNNNEQFF. In nucleotides, the CDR3 is TGTGCCAGCAGTGGGGTGACAGGGAACAACAATGAGCAGTTCTTC.

The genes are TRBV4-2 and TRBJ1-5; D is perhaps TRBD1 (5 bases). V lost 1 base and J lost 5, with 9 bases in between. The CDR3 extends over 14 amino acids. Germline lookup yields CDR1 LGHNA and CDR2 YNFKEQ. The CDR3 protein is CASSQAVRDQPQHF. The CDR3 coding sequence is TGTGCCAGCAGCCAAGCGGTCAGGGATCAGCCCCAGCATTTT.

The chain links TRBV30 to TRBJ2-5; possibly TRBD1 or TRBD2 for D (6 bases each). The CDR3 sequence is 12 residues long. Germline loops: CDR1 GTSNPN, CDR2 SVGIG (reference sequence). V shed 5 bases and J shed 4 bases, with 11 bases lying between them. CDR3 in amino acids: CAWSRGGETQYF. The CDR3 region has the DNA TGTGCCTGGTCCAGGGGAGGAGAGACCCAGTACTTC.

This chain links TRBV6-5 with TRBJ1-3; D unresolved. Germline V lookup: CDR1 MNHEY, CDR2 SVGAGI. Trimming removed 0 bases from V and 0 bases from J, with 9 bases in between. CDR3 length equals 16 residues. The DNA of the CDR3 is TGTGCCAGCAGTTACTCTTACGAGTACTCTGGAAACACCATATATTTT. It is translated as CASSYSYEYSGNTIYF.

The chain employs TRBV12-3 or TRBV12-4 and TRBJ2-7; no clear D gene. CDR3 size: 12 residues. The V end lost 5 bases, the J end lost 3 bases, and 8 bases lay between the germline ends. The CDR3: CASSLAYYEQYF. The CDR3 DNA is TGTGCCAGCAGTCTCGCCTACTACGAGCAGTACTTC.

This chain links TRBV14 with TRBJ2-5; D could derive from TRBD1 or TRBD2 (5 bases each). The CDR3 runs to 18 residues. Germline V gene lookup returns CDR1 SGHDN and CDR2 FVKESK. V lost 0 bases to trimming and J lost 5 bases, with 22 bases between them. CDR3: CASSQDYWGRGGEETQYF. CDR3 DNA sequence: TGTGCCAGCAGCCAAGACTACTGGGGCCGAGGTGGGGAGGAGACCCAGTACTTC.

This clone was counted between two and nine times. The chain combines TRBV5-8 with TRBJ2-7; D is possibly TRBD1 (5 bases). V gave up 1 base and J gave up 3 bases, with 8 bases separating them. This CDR3 has 13 residues. The germline V gene encodes CDR1 SGHTS and CDR2 YDEGEE. The CDR3 region is CASSLYRHYEQYF. In nucleotides, the CDR3 is TGTGCCAGCAGCTTGTACAGGCACTACGAGCAGTACTTC. The entire variable domain, with the rest obtained from reference TRBV5-8 and TRBJ2-7, is as follows: EAGVTQSPTHLIKTRGQQATLRCSPISGHTSVYWYQQALGLGLQFLLWYDEGEERNRGNFPPRFSGRQFPNYSSELNVNALELEDSALYLCASSLYRHYEQYFGPGTRLTVT.

J is TRBJ2-7 and V is TRBV18, with no clear D. Germline values: CDR1 KGHSH, CDR2 LQKENI. The CDR3 spans 14 residues. With 3 bases removed from V and 2 bases from J, the gap between germline ends came to 11 bases. The CDR3: CASSPGLQTYEQYF. The DNA of the CDR3 is TGTGCCAGCTCACCGGGTCTACAGACCTACGAGCAGTACTTC.

This clone has a handful of counts. CDR3 in DNA: TGTGCCAGTAGTAAGGGGACAGGGCAGAATCAGCCCCAGCATTTT. Translated, it gives CASSKGTGQNQPQHF. The chain carries TRBV19 and TRBJ1-5; the match to TRBD1 covers 9 bases. Germline V gene lookup returns CDR1 LNHDA and CDR2 SQIVND (reference sequence). The V and J ends lost 4 bases and 4 bases, in that order; junction bases with no gene match: 5. The CDR3 consists of 15 residues.

This clone appeared a single time. The chain has TRBV23-1 and TRBJ1-4, with 8 bases that match TRBD1. TRBV23-1 is designated an ORF whose function remains uncertain. This CDR3 spans 14 amino acids. V was pared by 7 bases and J by 8 bases, with 9 bases of the junction left unmatched. CDR3 DNA: TGCGCCAGCACTCCAGGGGGCGATGGGGAAAAACTGTTTTTT. Its protein is CASTPGGDGEKLFF.